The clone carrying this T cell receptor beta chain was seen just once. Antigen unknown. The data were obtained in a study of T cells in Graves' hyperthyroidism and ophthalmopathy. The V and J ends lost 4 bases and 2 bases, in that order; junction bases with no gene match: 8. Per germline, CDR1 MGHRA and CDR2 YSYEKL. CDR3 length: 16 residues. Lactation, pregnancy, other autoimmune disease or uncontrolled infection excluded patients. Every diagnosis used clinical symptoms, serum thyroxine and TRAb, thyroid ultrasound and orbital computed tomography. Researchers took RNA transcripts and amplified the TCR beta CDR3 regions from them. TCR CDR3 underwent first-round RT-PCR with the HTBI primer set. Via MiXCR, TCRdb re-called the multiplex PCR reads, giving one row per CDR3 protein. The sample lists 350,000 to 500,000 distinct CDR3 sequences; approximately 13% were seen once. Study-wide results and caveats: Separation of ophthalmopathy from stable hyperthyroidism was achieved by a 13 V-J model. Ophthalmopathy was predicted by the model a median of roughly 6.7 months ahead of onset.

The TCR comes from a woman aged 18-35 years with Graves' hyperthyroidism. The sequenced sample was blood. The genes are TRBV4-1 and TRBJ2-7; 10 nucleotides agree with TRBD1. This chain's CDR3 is CASSPGGTGVTYEQYF. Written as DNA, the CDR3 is TGCGCCAGCAGCCCCGGCGGGACAGGGGTTACCTACGAGCAGTACTTC.